Listed below are T cell receptor beta chains from one sample, sequenced in a study of blood T cells in healthy people across ages. MiXCR, applied by TCRdb to the 5' RACE reads, yields one record per CDR3 protein. Of roughly 1,100,000 distinct CDR3 sequences in the sample, about 23% were seen once. The same data also contributed to another study, on T cells of mothers and their children.

Sequencing used blood. The receptors here all came from a girl under 10 years old in good health. The CDR3 runs from the conserved cysteine through the conserved F or W. A D gene is named only where the DNA matches it firmly. Size tells how often a clone was seen (once, few, many) or the class of an expanded clone, and some rows leave it out.

d_call	clone_size	v_call	j_call	cdr3_nt	cdr3_aa
-	few	TRBV6-2/TRBV6-3	TRBJ2-3	TGTGCCAGCAGTTACCTAACCGGGACACCTTCAGATACGCAGTATTTT	CASSYLTGTPSDTQYF
-	few	TRBV13	TRBJ2-5	TGTGCCAGCAGCGGTCGGGGGAAACAAGAGACCCAGTACTTC	CASSGRGKQETQYF
-	few	TRBV29-1	TRBJ2-7	TGCAGCGTTGGTGTGGGGGACGAGCAGTACTTC	CSVGVGDEQYF
TRBD1	-	TRBV7-6	TRBJ2-2	TGTGCCAGCAGCTTAGTGGACAGGATAAACACCGGGGAGCTGTTTTTT	CASSLVDRINTGELFF
TRBD2	-	TRBV3-1	TRBJ2-7	TGTGCCAGCAGCCAAGCTCGTAGGACTAGCGGCACCTACGAGCAGTACTTC	CASSQARRTSGTYEQYF
-	-	TRBV4-1	TRBJ2-1	TGCGCCAGCAGCCGGCCGTCGGATGAGCAGTTCTTC	CASSRPSDEQFF
TRBD2	few	TRBV29-1	TRBJ2-5	TGCAGCGCCGTCTCTAGCGGGGGGGCATTAGAGACCCAGTACTTC	CSAVSSGGALETQYF
-	-	TRBV20-1	TRBJ1-1	TGCAGTGCTAGAGATCAGGTCAAAGGGACGGGGACTGAAGCTTTCTTT	CSARDQVKGTGTEAFF
TRBD2	-	TRBV2	TRBJ2-1	TGTGCCAGCAGTGAGGTTGAGCGGGGGGGATTCAATGAGCAGTTCTTC	CASSEVERGGFNEQFF
-	-	TRBV29-1	TRBJ2-7	TGCAGCGTTGAAGATGGGGGGTCTCCTAGTGGGGAGCAGTACTTC	CSVEDGGSPSGEQYF
-	-	TRBV21-1	TRBJ2-5	TGTGCCAGCAGCAAACTAGGGGCGGTCCCCGAGGAGCAGTACTTC	CASSKLGAVPEEQYF
TRBD1	few	TRBV5-1	TRBJ1-4	TGCGCCAGCAGCTTGACTGAGGGACAGGGAGGTAAACTGTTTTTT	CASSLTEGQGGKLFF
-	-	TRBV29-1	TRBJ1-4	TGCAGCGTTGGCTCTGGAAATGAAAAACTGTTTTTT	CSVGSGNEKLFF
TRBD1	few	TRBV4-2	TRBJ1-3	TGTGCCAGCAGCCAATCGTACACGGGACAGGGGATTGATGCTGGAAACACCATATATTTT	CASSQSYTGQGIDAGNTIYF
-	few	TRBV7-6	TRBJ2-5	TGTGCCAGCAGCCTGAACATGAGAGAGACCCACTACTTC	CASSLNMRETHYF
-	few	TRBV6-5	TRBJ1-2	TGTGCCAGCTCCCCAGGGGCGGATGACTACACCTTC	CASSPGADDYTF
TRBD2	-	TRBV5-5	TRBJ2-5	TGTGCCAGCAACCGGGGGGGGAAGGAGACCCAGTACTTC	CASNRGGKETQYF